These 18 T cell receptor beta chains were sequenced from one sample in a study of blood T cells in healthy people across ages. A second PCR of about 7 to 12 cycles used a sample-barcoded 5' primer and a J-beta primer mix. Via MiXCR, TCRdb re-called the 5' RACE reads, giving one row per CDR3 protein. Of fewer than 950,000 distinct CDR3 sequences listed, roughly 34% are singletons. Material: blood. These receptors originate from a man in his late teens or twenties in good health.

The chain recombines TRBV12-3 or TRBV12-4 with TRBJ1-1; D not certain. The CDR3 length is 15 residues. V lost 1 base to trimming and J lost 6 bases, with 15 bases between them. The CDR3 DNA is TGTGCCAGCAGTTTAGGGTCCACTATAAGCGCTGAAGCTTTCTTT. Translation: CASSLGSTISAEAFF.

This clonotype was counted between two and nine times. This rearrangement joins TRBV2 to TRBJ2-5; D gene unclear. This CDR3 spans 13 amino acids. CDR1 is SNHLY and CDR2 is FYNNEI in the germline V gene. Deletions cut 6 bases from V and 2 bases from J, with 10 bases between. CDR3 DNA: TGTGCCAGCAGCATAGGAATACAAGAGACCCAGTACTTC. As protein: CASSIGIQETQYF.

The CDR3 sequence: CASSLSGQGSPLHF. DNA of the CDR3: TGTGCCAGCAGCTTGAGCGGACAGGGATCACCCCTCCACTTT. This rearrangement joins TRBV5-5 to TRBJ1-6, with TRBD1 matching 8 bases. Trimming took 1 base from V and 10 from J; bases not matched to a gene: 4. The germline gives CDR1 SGHKS, CDR2 YYEKEE (reference sequence). The CDR3 loop spans 14 amino acids.

This clonotype was counted at least ten times. The chain recombines TRBV4-2 with TRBJ1-2, with no clear D. The CDR3 has 14 residues. Germline CDR1 and CDR2: LGHNA and YNFKEQ. Trimming shortened V by 3 bases and J by 3 bases, and 11 bases separated the two germline ends. The CDR3 region is CASSHAGQDYGYTF. In DNA, the CDR3 is TGTGCCAGCAGCCACGCGGGTCAGGACTATGGCTACACCTTC.

This clonotype was counted ten times or more. This sequence joins TRBV12-3 or TRBV12-4 and TRBJ2-1, with D uncertain. The germline V and J ends were trimmed by 7 bases and 6 bases, with 7 bases remaining between them. This CDR3 region has 11 residues. The CDR3 region has the DNA TGTGCCAGCACGGCGCTCAATGAGCAGTTCTTC. Amino acid sequence: CASTALNEQFF.

This clonotype showed up many times. This sequence joins TRBV20-1 and TRBJ1-2; TRBD1 agrees at 8 bases. The CDR3 runs 13 residues. J lost 4 bases, V lost 6 bases, and 7 bases had no gene match. Germline V lookup: CDR1 DFQATT, CDR2 SNEGSKA (reference sequence). The CDR3 bases are TGCAGTGCCCGGGGACAGGCAGCCTATGGCTACACCTTC. It codes for CSARGQAAYGYTF.

The CDR3 bases are TGTGCCAGCAGCCTCGACAGGGGGCGAAGGGAGACCCAGTACTTC. Its protein product is CASSLDRGRRETQYF. V gene TRBV28 combines with J gene TRBJ2-5; 10 bases line up with TRBD1. Germline trimming cut 6 bases from V and 5 bases from J; bases unmatched to any gene: 9. Germline CDR1 is MDHEN and CDR2 is SYDVKM. CDR3 length: 15 residues.

This clonotype was seen only once. The V gene is TRBV20-1, the J gene TRBJ2-1; D is possibly TRBD2 (6 bases). CDR3 length: 15 amino acids. Germline V CDR1 and CDR2: DFQATT, SNEGSKA (reference sequence). With 0 bases removed from V and 3 bases from J, the gap between germline ends came to 12 bases. CDR3 DNA sequence: TGCAGTGCTAGAGAGGGGCGGGGTGGCTACAATGAGCAGTTCTTC. As protein: CSAREGRGGYNEQFF.

V is TRBV5-6 and J is TRBJ1-1, with unresolved D. The CDR3 spans 14 residues. CDR1 and CDR2 from the germline V gene are SGHDT and YYEEEE. V lost 4 bases to trimming and J lost 4 bases, with 14 bases between them. CDR3: CASSRVVLGTEAFF. CDR3 DNA sequence: TGTGCCAGCAGCCGAGTGGTTTTGGGCACTGAAGCTTTCTTT. The full variable domain, in which reference TRBV5-6 and TRBJ1-1 provide the parts outside the CDR3, is DAGVTQSPTHLIKTRGQQVTLRCSPKSGHDTVSWYQQALGQGPQFIFQYYEEEERQRGNFPDRFSGHQFPNYSSELNVNALLLGDSALYLCASSRVVLGTEAFFGQGTRLTVV.

This clonotype was detected only a few times. V is TRBV20-1 and J is TRBJ2-3; TRBD1 might be the D (6 bases). The CDR3 runs to 17 residues. The V end was cut by 0 bases, the J end by 4 bases, with 20 bases between. Germline V gene lookup returns CDR1 DFQATT and CDR2 SNEGSKA (reference sequence). The CDR3 loop reads CSARDVSSGKGADTQYF. Written as DNA, the CDR3 is TGCAGTGCTAGAGACGTAAGCTCGGGGAAGGGGGCAGATACGCAGTATTTT.

This clonotype has only a few counts. The gene calls are TRBV9 and TRBJ2-3, with no clear D. From germline, CDR1 is SGDLS and CDR2 YYNGEE. V lost 2 bases, J lost 10 bases, and 14 bases lay in between. The CDR3 spans 13 residues. The CDR3 is CASSVGQKASQYF. CDR3 in DNA: TGTGCCAGCAGCGTGGGTCAAAAAGCTTCGCAGTATTTT.

Ten or more counts support this clonotype. The chain carries TRBV12-3 or TRBV12-4 and TRBJ2-1; the D call may be TRBD1 or TRBD2 (6 bases each). This CDR3 region has 15 residues. Trimming removed 7 bases from V and 0 bases from J, with 13 bases in between. The CDR3 region has the DNA TGTGCCAGCACGTTGGGGGGCAGCTCCTACAATGAGCAGTTCTTC. Encoded protein: CASTLGGSSYNEQFF.

This clonotype was seen a few times. The chain couples TRBV5-1 to TRBJ1-6, with D possibly being TRBD1 (5 bases). V was shortened by 7 bases and J by 3 bases, with 11 bases between the two germline ends. The CDR3 length is 14 residues. Germline-derived CDR1 and CDR2 are SGHRS and YFSETQ. This CDR3 reads CASATADYNSPLHF. CDR3 sequence (DNA): TGCGCCAGCGCGACAGCCGACTATAATTCACCCCTCCACTTT.

This clonotype was picked up many times. The chain links TRBV2 to TRBJ2-7; 8 bases map to TRBD2. Trimming took 6 bases from V and 2 from J; bases not matched to a gene: 9. Germline-derived CDR1 and CDR2 are SNHLY and FYNNEI. This CDR3 has 15 amino acids. CDR3: CASSVAGGVTYEQYF. The CDR3 region has the DNA TGTGCCAGCAGCGTTGCGGGGGGTGTCACCTACGAGCAGTACTTC.

This clonotype was observed at least ten times. The chain employs TRBV20-1 and TRBJ2-3, with D hard to call. The V end was cut by 0 bases, the J end by 6 bases, with 19 bases between. This CDR3 comprises 16 residues. Germline V gene data show CDR1 as DFQATT and CDR2 as SNEGSKA (reference sequence). The CDR3 DNA reads TGCAGTGCTAGAGATCCCGCCAGCCCCGTAGATGATACGCAGTATTTT. Residues: CSARDPASPVDDTQYF.

This clonotype has a handful of counts. The CDR3 DNA is TGTGCCAGCACTCCGGGGCCCGGGAATGAAAAACTGTTTTTT. This sequence encodes CASTPGPGNEKLFF. The chain recombines TRBV12-3 or TRBV12-4 with TRBJ1-4; D is perhaps TRBD1 (5 bases). This CDR3 region has 14 residues. The V and J ends lost 7 bases and 5 bases respectively, with 14 bases between them.

This clonotype was seen many times. The V and J genes are TRBV7-2 and TRBJ2-1; D gene ambiguous. The V gene lost 1 base and the J gene lost 5 bases, with 6 bases spanning the gap. This CDR3 contains 13 residues. Germline loops: CDR1 SGHTA, CDR2 FQGNSA. CDR3 protein: CASSLGADNEQFF. For the CDR3, the DNA is TGTGCCAGCAGCTTAGGTGCGGACAATGAGCAGTTCTTC.

This clonotype was seen repeatedly, ten times or more. The chain links TRBV20-1 to TRBJ2-7, with TRBD1 matching 7 bases. Germline V gene lookup returns CDR1 DFQATT and CDR2 SNEGSKA (reference sequence). V was pared by 5 bases and J by 1 base, with 11 bases of the junction left unmatched. The CDR3 has 15 residues. CDR3 coding DNA: TGCAGTGCTTCGGGACAGTTAAAAGGATCCTACGAGCAGTACTTC. It encodes CSASGQLKGSYEQYF.